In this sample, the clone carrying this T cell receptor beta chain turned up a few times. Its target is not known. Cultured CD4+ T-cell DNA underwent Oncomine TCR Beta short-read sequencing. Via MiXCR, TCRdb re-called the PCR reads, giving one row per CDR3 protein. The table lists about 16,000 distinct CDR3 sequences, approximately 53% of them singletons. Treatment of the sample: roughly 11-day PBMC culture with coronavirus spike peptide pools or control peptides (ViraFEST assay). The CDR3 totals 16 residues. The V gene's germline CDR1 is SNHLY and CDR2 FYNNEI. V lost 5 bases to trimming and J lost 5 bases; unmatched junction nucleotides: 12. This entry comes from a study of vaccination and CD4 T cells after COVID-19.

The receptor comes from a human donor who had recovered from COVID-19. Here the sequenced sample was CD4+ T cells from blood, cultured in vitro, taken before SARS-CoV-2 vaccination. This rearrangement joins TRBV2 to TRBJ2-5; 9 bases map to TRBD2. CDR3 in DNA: TGTGCCAGCAGTAAGGGGCGGGAGGGCCGGCGGGAGACCCAGTACTTC. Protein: CASSKGREGRRETQYF.